Listed here are 30 T cell receptor beta chains from one sample, sequenced in a study of shared clonotypes between healthy human individuals (dated by TCRdb to the early 2020s). For the CD8 naive samples, CD45RO-negative cells were positively selected for CCR7, yielding a CD45RA+CCR7+ population from which TemRA cells were excluded. Library method: the immunoSEQ multiplex PCR assay. TCRdb obtained this table from immuneACCESS and retained in-frame rearrangements with V and J assigned. These tables miss some clones; where compared with another copy, unresolved V genes account for less than half of the shortfall, and the remainder is unexplained. This sample comprises millions of clones, about 93% of them detected only once. The ten largest clones take up more than 1.5% of the sample. Sequencing was carried out using naive CD8+ T cells from PBMCs. Per the publication, the cell subset or site label means: CD45RA+CCR7+. The receptors originated from a man between 18 and 35 years old in good health. Some clones in this sample may be carry-over from other donors' samples.

This chain uses TRBV4-1 with TRBJ2-6, with D possibly TRBD1 on 6 matching bases. Germline-derived CDR1 and CDR2 are MGHRA and YSYEKL. CDR3 size: 19 residues. The ends were cut back, 7 bases at V and 0 bases at J, with 22 bases in the middle. CDR3 bases: TGCGCCAGCACCTTTAAGGACGCACAGGGCCTCTCTGGGGCCAACGTCCTGACTTTC. This encodes CASTFKDAQGLSGANVLTF.

This rearrangement joins TRBV29-1 to TRBJ2-7; D not resolved. CDR1 SQVTM and CDR2 ANQGSEA come from the germline V gene. The CDR3 contains 11 residues. The V end lost 4 bases, the J end lost 3 bases, and 7 bases lay between the germline ends. The CDR3 loop is CSVVIYYEQYF. The CDR3 coding sequence is TGCAGCGTTGTGATTTACTACGAGCAGTACTTC.

The rearrangement links TRBV27 to TRBJ2-1; D unclear. CDR1 is MNHEY, CDR2 SMNVEV, per germline (reference sequence). Trimming pared 3 bases from V and 0 bases from J, leaving 9 bases between. There are 15 residues in the CDR3. The CDR3 DNA reads TGTGCCAGCAGTTTCGTCTACCCCTCCTACAATGAGCAGTTCTTC. This encodes CASSFVYPSYNEQFF.

V and J are TRBV4-2 and TRBJ1-4, with a possible D match to TRBD1 (6 bases). Germline V lookup: CDR1 LGHNA, CDR2 YNFKEQ. This CDR3 region has 16 residues. V lost 3 bases and J lost 0, with 11 bases in between. CDR3 DNA: TGTGCCAGCAGCCACTACGGACAGTCAACTAATGAAAAACTGTTTTTT. This gives the protein CASSHYGQSTNEKLFF.

V gene TRBV5-8 combines with J gene TRBJ2-2; 8 bases are a match to TRBD1. The CDR3 covers 15 residues. After removal of 1 base from V and 4 bases from J, the junction contained 3 bases not matched to a gene. Germline V CDR1 and CDR2: SGHTS, YDEGEE. The CDR3 DNA follows: TGTGCCAGCAGCTTGTGGACAGGGATCACCGGGGAGCTGTTTTTT. Amino acid sequence: CASSLWTGITGELFF.

The chain links TRBV27 to TRBJ2-1, with 12 bases fitting TRBD2. Looked up from germline, CDR1 is MNHEY and CDR2 is SMNVEV (reference sequence). The CDR3 totals 16 residues. J gave up 4 bases and V 5 bases, and 6 bases lay outside the gene matches. CDR3 loop: CASSPTLAGGYNEQFF. The CDR3 bases are TGTGCCAGCAGTCCCACTCTAGCGGGAGGGTACAATGAGCAGTTCTTC.

The rearrangement uses TRBV11-2 and TRBJ1-1; D is unresolved. Trimming took off 0 bases at V and 2 bases at J, with 10 bases between the two ends. From germline, CDR1 is SGHAT and CDR2 FQNNGV. The CDR3 runs 15 residues. CDR3 nucleotides: TGTGCCAGCAGCTTAGATCGTTCGGTTAACACTGAAGCTTTCTTT. The encoded protein is CASSLDRSVNTEAFF.

The chain links TRBV5-6 to TRBJ1-2; perhaps TRBD1 as D (5 bases). There are 14 residues in the CDR3. Germline loops: CDR1 SGHDT, CDR2 YYEEEE. The ends were cut back, 3 bases at V and 8 bases at J, with 17 bases in the middle. The CDR3 loop reads CASSSGTAARGYTF. CDR3 nucleotide sequence: TGTGCCAGCAGCTCCGGGACCGCCGCCCGGGGCTACACCTTC.

The chain has TRBV25-1 and TRBJ2-7, with a tentative D call TRBD1 (6 bases). The V end was cut by 6 bases, the J end by 2 bases, with 8 bases between. The V gene's germline CDR1 is MGHDK and CDR2 SYGVNS. The CDR3 length is 12 residues. The CDR3, as DNA: TGTGCCAGCAGGGACAGAACCTACGAGCAGTACTTC. Protein product: CASRDRTYEQYF.

A remark on this clone: This same CDR3 is encoded by further DNA sequences in the sample. The CDR3 nucleotides read TGTGCCAGCAGTTTATTAGGCAGGGGCTACGAGCAGTACTTC. It is translated as CASSLLGRGYEQYF. The chain recombines TRBV28 with TRBJ2-7; D is perhaps TRBD1 (6 bases). The germline V and J ends were trimmed by 1 base and 3 bases, with 10 bases remaining between them. This CDR3 has 14 residues. Germline-derived CDR1 and CDR2 are MDHEN and SYDVKM.

The V gene is TRBV11-2, the J gene TRBJ2-1; 11 nucleotides line up with TRBD2. V was pared by 0 bases and J by 2 bases, with 12 bases of the junction left unmatched. From germline, CDR1 is SGHAT and CDR2 FQNNGV. CDR3 length: 20 residues. Here the CDR3 reads CASSLDLAGGPIAPYNEQFF. DNA of the CDR3: TGTGCCAGCAGCTTAGATTTAGCGGGAGGGCCAATAGCTCCCTACAATGAGCAGTTCTTC.

The V and J genes are TRBV15 and TRBJ2-7, with D possibly matching TRBD2 (6 bases). The CDR3 spans 14 residues. The V gene lost 4 bases and the J gene lost 7 bases, with 17 bases spanning the gap. Germline V gene lookup returns CDR1 LNHNV and CDR2 YYDKDF (reference sequence). CDR3 loop: CATSTKVAGREQYF. The DNA of the CDR3 is TGTGCCACCAGCACGAAGGTGGCGGGGCGGGAGCAGTACTTC.

This rearrangement joins TRBV7-9 to TRBJ2-5, with 12 nucleotides matching TRBD2. V was clipped by 5 bases and J by 4 bases; unmatched bases: 8. The CDR3 consists of 16 residues. The V gene's germline CDR1 is SEHNR and CDR2 FQNEAQ (reference sequence). The CDR3 region has the DNA TGTGCCAGCAGCGCCAGACTAGCGGGAGTAGGAGAGACCCAGTACTTC. Its protein product is CASSARLAGVGETQYF. The variable domain in full, with the rest retrieved from reference TRBV7-9 and TRBJ2-5, is DTGVSQNPRHKITKRGQNVTFRCDPISEHNRLYWYRQTLGQGPEFLTYFQNEAQLEKSRLLSDRFSAERPKGSFSTLEIQRTEQGDSAMYLCASSARLAGVGETQYFGPGTRLLVL.

The chain carries TRBV10-3 and TRBJ2-7; D may be TRBD1 or TRBD2 (5 bases each). Germline V gene sequence: CDR1 ENHRY, CDR2 SYGVKD. The V end was cut by 10 bases, the J end by 6 bases, with 13 bases between. The CDR3 length is 11 residues. The CDR3 region is CATRDAGEQYF. The CDR3 region has the DNA TGTGCCACCAGGGATGCGGGCGAGCAGTACTTC.

The chain couples TRBV10-3 to TRBJ2-7; 12 bases fit TRBD2. CDR3 length: 16 residues. Germline assignment: CDR1 ENHRY and CDR2 SYGVKD. After removal of 3 bases from V and 6 bases from J, the junction contained 9 bases not matched to a gene. The CDR3 loop is CAISEWRTSGTIEQYF. The CDR3 coding sequence is TGTGCCATCAGTGAATGGAGGACTAGCGGGACAATCGAGCAGTACTTC.

The V gene is TRBV9, the J gene TRBJ2-5; D is possibly TRBD1 (5 bases). The V gene lost 4 bases and the J gene lost 5 bases, with 15 bases spanning the gap. This CDR3 comprises 14 residues. CDR1 is SGDLS and CDR2 is YYNGEE in the germline V gene. As DNA, the CDR3 is TGTGCCAGCAGCTCCAGGGTAGATACGGAGACCCAGTACTTC. This codes for CASSSRVDTETQYF.

As concerns this clone: Other DNA variants within this sample encode the same CDR3. V is TRBV5-6 and J is TRBJ2-1; D remains unclear. Deletions cut 0 bases from V and 4 bases from J, with 5 bases between. The CDR3 is 13 residues long. Germline assignment: CDR1 SGHDT and CDR2 YYEEEE. CDR3 region: CASSLGGYNEQFF. CDR3 DNA sequence: TGTGCCAGCAGCTTGGGGGGTTACAATGAGCAGTTCTTC.

The rearrangement uses TRBV28 and TRBJ1-2, with 10 bases aligning to TRBD1. CDR3 size: 18 residues. CDR1 is MDHEN, CDR2 SYDVKM, per germline. Germline trimming cut 7 bases from V and 4 bases from J; bases unmatched to any gene: 18. The CDR3 bases are TGTGCCAGCACCCCCTCTGGGACAGGGGCTTATCTTGGCTATGGCTACACCTTC. As protein: CASTPSGTGAYLGYGYTF.

This chain connects TRBV10-2 to TRBJ1-5; no clear D. Germline CDR1 and CDR2: WSHSY and SAAADI. This CDR3 is 14 amino acids long. Trimming cost V 2 bases and J 6 bases, with 11 bases left between them. The chain's CDR3 is CASSEDTFPQPQHF. CDR3 DNA: TGCGCCAGCAGTGAGGACACCTTCCCTCAGCCCCAGCATTTT.

The table lists this clone with a count of one. The genes are TRBV5-6 and TRBJ2-1, with D unclear. Trimming took 4 bases from V and 0 from J, leaving 14 bases between them. There are 16 residues in the CDR3. CDR1 SGHDT and CDR2 YYEEEE come from the germline V gene. CDR3 in DNA: TGTGCCAGCAGCCTCGCAGGCCCTAGCTCCTACAATGAGCAGTTCTTC. As protein: CASSLAGPSSYNEQFF.

The chain couples TRBV28 to TRBJ1-1, with unresolved D. Trimming left V 8 bases short and J 0 bases short, with 13 bases between. CDR1 is MDHEN and CDR2 is SYDVKM in the germline V gene. This CDR3 contains 14 residues. Here the CDR3 DNA reads TGTGCCAGCCGCGAACGAGTATTGAACACTGAAGCTTTCTTT. The encoded protein is CASRERVLNTEAFF.

The chain has TRBV6-1 and TRBJ2-7, with D possibly being TRBD2 (5 bases). Trimming pared 1 base from V and 3 bases from J, leaving 13 bases between. The germline V gene has CDR1 MNHNS and CDR2 SASEGT. The CDR3 sequence is 15 residues long. CDR3 in DNA: TGTGCCAGCAGTGAAGGGACGAACGGGAACTACGAGCAGTACTTC. Translated: CASSEGTNGNYEQYF.

V usage is TRBV6-1 and J usage is TRBJ2-7, with unresolved D. CDR1 is MNHNS and CDR2 is SASEGT in the germline V gene. The V gene lost 6 bases and the J gene lost 4 bases, with 7 bases spanning the gap. This CDR3 has 11 residues. In nucleotides, the CDR3 is TGTGCCAGCAGCGTAAAATACGAGCAGTACTTC. Its protein is CASSVKYEQYF.

The chain employs TRBV7-6 and TRBJ2-2; the D is unclear. The germline gives CDR1 SGHVS, CDR2 FNYEAQ. The CDR3 covers 14 residues. V was pared by 4 bases and J by 1 base, with 7 bases between. The CDR3 is CASSWSRNTGELFF. In DNA, the CDR3 is TGTGCCAGCAGCTGGTCTAGGAACACCGGGGAGCTGTTTTTT.

The chain employs TRBV19 and TRBJ2-2; D gene unclear. The CDR3 runs to 15 residues. V lost 1 base and J lost 4, with 10 bases in between. The germline gives CDR1 LNHDA, CDR2 SQIVND (reference sequence). CDR3 nucleotide sequence: TGTGCCAGTAGTATAGCCGGGCTGGGCACCGGGGAGCTGTTTTTT. Its protein product is CASSIAGLGTGELFF.

Points on this clone: In the same sample, other DNA sequences code for this CDR3. The chain joins TRBV28 to TRBJ2-7; D is ambiguous. The V gene lost 5 bases and the J gene lost 4 bases, with 6 bases spanning the gap. The CDR3 is 11 residues long. Per the germline V gene, CDR1 is MDHEN and CDR2 is SYDVKM. CDR3 nucleotides: TGTGCCAGCAGTGTCGCGTACGAGCAGTACTTC. Its translation is CASSVAYEQYF.

The V and J genes are TRBV7-9 and TRBJ2-1; 7 bases fit TRBD2. Germline V CDR1 and CDR2: SEHNR, FQNEAQ (reference sequence). Trimming at V came to 8 bases and at J to 1 base, leaving 8 bases not matched to a gene. The CDR3 runs to 15 residues. The CDR3 is CASVGLADSYNEQFF. CDR3 coding DNA: TGTGCCAGCGTCGGGCTAGCGGATTCCTACAATGAGCAGTTCTTC.

This clone was detected only once. This CDR3 is CASSLDPDSYEQYF. The CDR3 DNA reads as TGCGCCAGCAGCTTAGATCCAGACTCCTACGAGCAGTACTTC. The chain combines TRBV5-1 with TRBJ2-5; D gene ambiguous. With the DNA end fitting TRBJ2-7 better, the J assignment may be wrong. Germline CDR1 is SGHRS and CDR2 is YFSETQ. The CDR3 consists of 14 residues.

The gene calls are TRBV11-2 and TRBJ2-7; tentatively, D is TRBD1 (6 bases). V shed 5 bases and J shed 1 base, with 9 bases lying between them. The germline V gene encodes CDR1 SGHAT and CDR2 FQNNGV. The CDR3 spans 13 residues. CDR3 residues: CASSQGLSYEQYF. The CDR3 DNA reads as TGTGCCAGCAGCCAGGGGCTATCCTACGAGCAGTACTTC.

This clone was detected once. The J gene is TRBJ2-1, the V gene TRBV4-1; D gene unclear. Between the trimmed V and J ends, which lost 1 base and 6 bases, there was a span of 7 bases. The CDR3 loop spans 13 amino acids. Germline CDR1 reads MGHRA; CDR2 reads YSYEKL. The CDR3 DNA is TGCGCCAGCAGCCAAGGTTACGGCAATGAGCAGTTCTTC. It translates to CASSQGYGNEQFF.